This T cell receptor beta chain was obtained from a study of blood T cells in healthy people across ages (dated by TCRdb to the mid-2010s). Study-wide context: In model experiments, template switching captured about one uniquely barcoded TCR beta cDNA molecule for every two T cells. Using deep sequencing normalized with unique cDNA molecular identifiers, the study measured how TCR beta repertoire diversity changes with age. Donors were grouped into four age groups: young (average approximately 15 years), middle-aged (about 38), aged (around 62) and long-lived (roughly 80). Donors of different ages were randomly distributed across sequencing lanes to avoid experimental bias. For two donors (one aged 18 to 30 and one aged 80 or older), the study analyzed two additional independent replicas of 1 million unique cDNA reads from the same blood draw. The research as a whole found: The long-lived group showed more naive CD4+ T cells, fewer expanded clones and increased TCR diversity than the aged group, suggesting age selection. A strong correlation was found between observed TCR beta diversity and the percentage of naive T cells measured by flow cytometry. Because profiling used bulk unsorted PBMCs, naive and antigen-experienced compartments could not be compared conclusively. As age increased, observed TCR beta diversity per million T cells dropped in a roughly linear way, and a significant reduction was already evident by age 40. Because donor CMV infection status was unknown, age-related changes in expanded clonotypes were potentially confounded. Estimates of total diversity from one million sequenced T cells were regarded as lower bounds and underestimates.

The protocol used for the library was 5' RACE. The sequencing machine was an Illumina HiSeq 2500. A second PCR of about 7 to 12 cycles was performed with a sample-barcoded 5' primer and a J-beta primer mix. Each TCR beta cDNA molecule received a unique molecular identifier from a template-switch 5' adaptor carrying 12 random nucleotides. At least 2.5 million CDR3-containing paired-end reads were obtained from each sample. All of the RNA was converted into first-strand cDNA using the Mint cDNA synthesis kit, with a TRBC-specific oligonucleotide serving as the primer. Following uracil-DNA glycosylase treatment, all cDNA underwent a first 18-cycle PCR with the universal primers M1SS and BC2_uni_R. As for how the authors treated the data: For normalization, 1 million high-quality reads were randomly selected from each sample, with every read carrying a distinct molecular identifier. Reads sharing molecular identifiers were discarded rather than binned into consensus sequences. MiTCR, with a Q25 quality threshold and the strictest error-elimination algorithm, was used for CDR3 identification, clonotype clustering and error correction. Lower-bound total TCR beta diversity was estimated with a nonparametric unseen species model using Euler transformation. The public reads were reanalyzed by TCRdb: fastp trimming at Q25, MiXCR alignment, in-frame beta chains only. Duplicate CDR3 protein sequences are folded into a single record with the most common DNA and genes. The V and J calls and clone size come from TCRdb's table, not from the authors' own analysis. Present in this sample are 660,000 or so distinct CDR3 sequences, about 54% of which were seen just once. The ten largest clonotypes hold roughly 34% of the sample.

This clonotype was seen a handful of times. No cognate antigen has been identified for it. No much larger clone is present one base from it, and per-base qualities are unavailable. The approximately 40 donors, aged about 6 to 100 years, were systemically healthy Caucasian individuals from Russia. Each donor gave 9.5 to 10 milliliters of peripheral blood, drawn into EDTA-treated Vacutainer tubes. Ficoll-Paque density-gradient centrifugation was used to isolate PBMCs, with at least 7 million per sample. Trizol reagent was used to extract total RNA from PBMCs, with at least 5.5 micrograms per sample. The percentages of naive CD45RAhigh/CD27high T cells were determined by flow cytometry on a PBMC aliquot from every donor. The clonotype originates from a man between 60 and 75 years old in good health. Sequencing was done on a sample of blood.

The bases read TGTGCCAGCAGTTTCAGGGGAACGTGGAATGAGCAGTTCTTC. It codes for CASSFRGTWNEQFF. The chain uses TRBV27 and TRBJ2-1; a weak D assignment points to TRBD1 (6 bases agree). V sheds 3 bases and J sheds 7 bases, leaving 13 bases between their ends. The germline V gene encodes CDR1 MNHEY and CDR2 SMNVEV (reference sequence). Its CDR3 holds 14 amino acids, cysteine through phenylalanine. The DNA shown is the 42-base CDR3, in frame from base 1.